What follows is one T cell receptor beta chain and its context. The data belong to a study of Graves' ophthalmopathy and Graves' hyperthyroidism. Beta-chain TCR CDR3 regions were amplified from RNA transcripts. First-round RT-PCR employed HTBI primers, with a second-round multiplex PCR after it. In TCRdb, the multiplex PCR reads were re-called with MiXCR into one record per CDR3 protein. The sample has 500,000 to 700,000 distinct CDR3 sequences; 20% to 25% are singletons. J gave up 5 bases and V 4 bases, and 7 bases lay outside the gene matches. CDR1 and CDR2 from the germline V gene are MNHNS and SASEGT. The CDR3 length is 14 residues.

J is TRBJ2-5 and V is TRBV6-1, with TRBD2 matching 7 bases. Sample: peripheral blood. The receptor was derived from a woman younger than 30 with stable Graves' hyperthyroidism. Some clones in this sample may be carry-over from other donors' samples. The CDR3 region is CASSVQGGEETQYF. DNA for the CDR3: TGTGCCAGCAGTGTCCAGGGAGGGGAGGAGACCCAGTACTTC.